This T cell receptor beta chain was identified during a study of blood T cell repertoires in COVID-19. Turning to the study itself: Some COVID-19 samples were acute and others convalescent; all came from the United States, Italy and Spain.

Seattle cases were enrolled at active infection and followed longitudinally. J gave up 2 bases and V 5 bases, and 4 bases lay outside the gene matches. This CDR3 has 13 amino acids. Germline V gives CDR1 SQVTM, CDR2 ANQGSEA. Sequencing was performed with immunoSEQ multiplex PCR; in TCRdb, only in-frame clones are kept and a portion is missing. This table holds approximately 200,000 clones, about three quarters found once. The receptor comes from an elderly woman with COVID-19, enrolled during active disease. Sequencing was done on a sample of peripheral blood. The V call is TRBV29-1, the J call TRBJ2-7, with 9 positions matching TRBD2. The CDR3 is CSVWVAGAYEQYF. Written as DNA, the CDR3 is TGCAGCGTTTGGGTAGCGGGGGCCTACGAGCAGTACTTC.